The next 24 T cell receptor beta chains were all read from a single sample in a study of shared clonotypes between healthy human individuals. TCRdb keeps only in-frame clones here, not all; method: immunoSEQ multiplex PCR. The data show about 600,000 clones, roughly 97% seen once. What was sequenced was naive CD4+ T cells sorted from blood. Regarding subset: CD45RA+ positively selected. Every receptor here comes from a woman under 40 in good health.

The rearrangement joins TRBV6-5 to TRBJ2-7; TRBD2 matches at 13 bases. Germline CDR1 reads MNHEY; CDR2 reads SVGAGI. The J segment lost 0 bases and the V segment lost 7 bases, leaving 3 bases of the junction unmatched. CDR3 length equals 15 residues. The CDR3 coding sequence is TGTGCCAGCACACTAGCGGGAGGGGACTCCTACGAGCAGTACTTC. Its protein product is CASTLAGGDSYEQYF.

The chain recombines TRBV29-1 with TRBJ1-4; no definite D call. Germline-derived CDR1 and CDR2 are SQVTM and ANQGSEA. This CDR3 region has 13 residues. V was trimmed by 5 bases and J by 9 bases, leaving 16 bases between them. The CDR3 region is CSVSEIIGKKLFF. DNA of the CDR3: TGCAGCGTTTCTGAAATCATAGGGAAAAAACTGTTTTTT.

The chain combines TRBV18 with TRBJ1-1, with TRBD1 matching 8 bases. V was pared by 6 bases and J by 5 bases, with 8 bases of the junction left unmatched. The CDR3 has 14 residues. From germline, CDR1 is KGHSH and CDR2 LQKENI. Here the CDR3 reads CASSGGQGMTEAFF. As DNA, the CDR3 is TGTGCCAGCTCTGGCGGACAGGGAATGACTGAAGCTTTCTTT.

CDR3 sequence (DNA): TGTGCCAGCAGCTTAGATAGCGGGAGTAGGTACGAGCAGTACTTC. Encoded protein: CASSLDSGSRYEQYF. V usage is TRBV7-2 and J usage is TRBJ2-7; 9 bases are shared with TRBD2. The V gene's germline CDR1 is SGHTA and CDR2 FQGNSA. The CDR3 is made up of 15 amino acids. V gave up 1 base and J gave up 4 bases; unmatched junction bases: 5.

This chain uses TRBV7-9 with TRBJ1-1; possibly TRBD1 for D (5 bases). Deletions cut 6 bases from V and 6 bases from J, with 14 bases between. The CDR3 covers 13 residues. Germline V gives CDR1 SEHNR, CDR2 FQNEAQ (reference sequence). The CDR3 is CASRGGFGSEAFF. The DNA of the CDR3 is TGTGCCAGCAGGGGGGGTTTTGGTTCTGAAGCTTTCTTT.

Here the CDR3 reads CASSPVAGGADTQYF. The CDR3 DNA sequence: TGTGCCAGTAGTCCCGTAGCGGGAGGTGCAGATACGCAGTATTTT. This chain links TRBV19 with TRBJ2-3; 10 bases fit TRBD2. Germline V lookup: CDR1 LNHDA, CDR2 SQIVND (reference sequence). V lost 5 bases and J lost 4; bases outside the gene matches: 6. This CDR3 contains 15 residues.

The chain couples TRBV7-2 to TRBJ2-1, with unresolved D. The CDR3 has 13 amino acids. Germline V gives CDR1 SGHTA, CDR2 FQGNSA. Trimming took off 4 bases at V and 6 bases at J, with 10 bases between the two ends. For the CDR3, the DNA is TGTGCCAGCAGCTCGAAGGTCCCCAATGAGCAGTTCTTC. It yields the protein CASSSKVPNEQFF.

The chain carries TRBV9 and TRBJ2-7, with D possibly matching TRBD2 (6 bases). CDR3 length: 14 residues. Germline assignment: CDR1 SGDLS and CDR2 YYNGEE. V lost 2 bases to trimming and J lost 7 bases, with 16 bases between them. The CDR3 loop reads CASSVNWDFGEQYF. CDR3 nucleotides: TGTGCCAGCAGCGTCAATTGGGACTTCGGGGAGCAGTACTTC.

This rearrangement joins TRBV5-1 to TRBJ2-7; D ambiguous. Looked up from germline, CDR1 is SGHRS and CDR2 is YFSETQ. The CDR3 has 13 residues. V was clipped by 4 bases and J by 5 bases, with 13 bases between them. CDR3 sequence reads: CASSSPSGNEQYF. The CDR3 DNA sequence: TGCGCCAGCAGCAGTCCCAGTGGTAACGAGCAGTACTTC.

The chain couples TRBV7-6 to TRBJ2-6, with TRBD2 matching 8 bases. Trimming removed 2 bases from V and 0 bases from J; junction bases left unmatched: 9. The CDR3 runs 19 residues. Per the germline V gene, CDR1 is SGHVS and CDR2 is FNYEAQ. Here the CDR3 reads CASSLTFGGGSSGANVLTF. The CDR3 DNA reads TGTGCCAGCAGCTTAACGTTCGGCGGGGGGTCCTCTGGGGCCAACGTCCTGACTTTC.

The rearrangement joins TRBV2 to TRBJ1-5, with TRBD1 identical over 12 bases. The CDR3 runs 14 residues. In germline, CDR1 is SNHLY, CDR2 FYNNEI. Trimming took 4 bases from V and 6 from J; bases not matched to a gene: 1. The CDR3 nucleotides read TGTGCCAGCAGTGGGGACAGGGGGCTTCAGCCCCAGCATTTT. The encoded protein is CASSGDRGLQPQHF.

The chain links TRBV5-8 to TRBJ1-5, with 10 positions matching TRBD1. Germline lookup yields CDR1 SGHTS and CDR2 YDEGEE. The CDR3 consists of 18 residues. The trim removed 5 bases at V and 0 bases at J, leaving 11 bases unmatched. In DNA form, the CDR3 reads TGTGCCAGCAGTCGACAGGGGGCCACTTCCGATAGCAATCAGCCCCAGCATTTT. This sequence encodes CASSRQGATSDSNQPQHF.

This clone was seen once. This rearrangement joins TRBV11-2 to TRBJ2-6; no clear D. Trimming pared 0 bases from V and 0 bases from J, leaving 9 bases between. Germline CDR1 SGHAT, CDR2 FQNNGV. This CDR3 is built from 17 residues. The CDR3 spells CASSLDLQSSGANVLTF. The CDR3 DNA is TGTGCCAGCAGCTTAGACCTACAGAGCTCTGGGGCCAACGTCCTGACTTTC.

The CDR3 DNA is TGTGCCAGCAGCCAGGGACTAGCGGGGTTAAATGAGCAGTTCTTC. Translation: CASSQGLAGLNEQFF. The V and J genes are TRBV7-9 and TRBJ2-1, with 13 bases aligning to TRBD2. Trimming removed 5 bases from V and 7 bases from J; junction bases left unmatched: 5. CDR1 and CDR2 (germline): SEHNR, FQNEAQ (reference sequence). The CDR3 is 15 amino acids.

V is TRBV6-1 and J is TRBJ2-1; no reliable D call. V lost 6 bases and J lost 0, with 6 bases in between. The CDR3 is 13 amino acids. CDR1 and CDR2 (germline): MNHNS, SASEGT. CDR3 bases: TGTGCCAGCAGGGTGCTCTCCTACAATGAGCAGTTCTTC. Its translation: CASRVLSYNEQFF.

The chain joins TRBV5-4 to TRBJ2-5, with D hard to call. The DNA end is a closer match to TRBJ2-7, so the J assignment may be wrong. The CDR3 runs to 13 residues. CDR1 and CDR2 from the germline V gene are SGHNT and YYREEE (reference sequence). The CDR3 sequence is CASSLFFSYEQYF. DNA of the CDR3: TGTGCCAGCAGCTTGTTTTTCTCCTACGAGCAGTACTTC.

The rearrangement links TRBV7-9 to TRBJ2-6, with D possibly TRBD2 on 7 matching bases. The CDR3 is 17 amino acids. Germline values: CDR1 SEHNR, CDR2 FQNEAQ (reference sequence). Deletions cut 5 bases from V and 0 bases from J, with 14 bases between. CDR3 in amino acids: CASSPRGGGSGANVLTF. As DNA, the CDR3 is TGTGCCAGCAGCCCTAGGGGGGGAGGCTCTGGGGCCAACGTCCTGACTTTC.

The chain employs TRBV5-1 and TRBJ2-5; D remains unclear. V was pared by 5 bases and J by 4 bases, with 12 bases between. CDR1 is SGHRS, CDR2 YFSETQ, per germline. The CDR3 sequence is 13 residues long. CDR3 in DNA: TGCGCCAGCAGGCTGAGCGCCGGAGAGACCCAGTACTTC. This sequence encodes CASRLSAGETQYF.

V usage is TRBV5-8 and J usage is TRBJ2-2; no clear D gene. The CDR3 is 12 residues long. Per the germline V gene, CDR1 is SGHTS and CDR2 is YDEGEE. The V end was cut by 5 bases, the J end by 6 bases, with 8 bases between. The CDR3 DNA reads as TGTGCCAGCAGTTTACCATCCGGGGAGCTGTTTTTT. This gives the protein CASSLPSGELFF.

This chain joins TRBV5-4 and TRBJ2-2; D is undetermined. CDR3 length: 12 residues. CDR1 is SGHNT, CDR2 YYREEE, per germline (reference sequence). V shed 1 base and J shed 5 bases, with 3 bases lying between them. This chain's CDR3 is CASSLITGELFF. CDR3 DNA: TGTGCCAGCAGCTTGATTACCGGGGAGCTGTTTTTT.

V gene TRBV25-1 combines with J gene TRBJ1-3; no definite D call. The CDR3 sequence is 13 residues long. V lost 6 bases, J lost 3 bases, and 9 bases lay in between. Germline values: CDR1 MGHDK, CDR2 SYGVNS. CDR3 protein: CASRLTHGNTIYF. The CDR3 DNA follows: TGTGCCAGCAGGCTGACTCATGGAAACACCATATATTTT. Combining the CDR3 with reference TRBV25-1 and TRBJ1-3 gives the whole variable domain EADIYQTPRYLVIGTGKKITLECSQTMGHDKMYWYQQDPGMELHLIHYSYGVNSTEKGDLSSESTVSRIRTEHFPLTLESARPSHTSQYLCASRLTHGNTIYFGEGSWLTVV.

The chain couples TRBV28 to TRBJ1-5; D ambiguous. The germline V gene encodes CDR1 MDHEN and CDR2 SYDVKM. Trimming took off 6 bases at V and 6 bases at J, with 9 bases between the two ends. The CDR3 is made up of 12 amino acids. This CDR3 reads CASRGPSQPQHF. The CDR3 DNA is TGTGCCAGCAGAGGCCCTAGTCAGCCCCAGCATTTT.

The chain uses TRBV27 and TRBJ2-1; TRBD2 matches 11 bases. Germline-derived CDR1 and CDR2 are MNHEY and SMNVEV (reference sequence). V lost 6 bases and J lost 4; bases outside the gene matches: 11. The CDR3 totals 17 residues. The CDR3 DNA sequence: TGTGCCAGCAGACTAACTAGCGGGAGCATCCTTTACAATGAGCAGTTCTTC. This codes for CASRLTSGSILYNEQFF.

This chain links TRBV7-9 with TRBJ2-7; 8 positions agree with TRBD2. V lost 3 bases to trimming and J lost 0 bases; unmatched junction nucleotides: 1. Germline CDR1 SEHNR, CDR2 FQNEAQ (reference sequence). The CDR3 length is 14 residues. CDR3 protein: CASSLREDSYEQYF. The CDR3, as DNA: TGTGCCAGCAGCTTGCGGGAGGACTCCTACGAGCAGTACTTC.